The 20 T cell receptor beta chains below come from one sample, sequenced in a study of early stage breast cancer tumors. The assay was immunoSEQ multiplex PCR, and TCRdb's table has in-frame clones only and misses some. The table lists about 36,000 clones, 70% to 80% of them singletons, with approximately 7% in the top ten. The sample was blood. The origin of the receptors is a person aged 55 to 75 with breast cancer.

The chain joins TRBV5-1 to TRBJ2-2, with D tentatively TRBD1 (5 bases). Looked up from germline, CDR1 is SGHRS and CDR2 is YFSETQ. The CDR3 consists of 16 residues. The V and J ends lost 4 bases and 3 bases respectively, with 16 bases between them. For the CDR3, the DNA is TGCGCCAGCAGCCGGATCTTAGGGGCGGACACCGGGGAGCTGTTTTTT. Translated: CASSRILGADTGELFF.

This chain's CDR3 is CASSLIPGNYGYTF. The CDR3 DNA sequence: TGCGCCAGCAGCTTGATCCCAGGGAACTATGGCTACACCTTC. The chain joins TRBV5-1 to TRBJ1-2, with D perhaps matching TRBD1 (5 bases). Trimming stripped 1 base from V and 2 bases from J, with 9 bases between. The CDR3 is 14 residues long. CDR1 is SGHRS and CDR2 is YFSETQ in the germline V gene.

This clone appeared once. The CDR3 loop is CASRAGLGQGKTQYF. The CDR3 bases are TGTGCCAGCAGGGCGGGGCTCGGACAGGGAAAGACCCAGTACTTC. The chain has TRBV2 and TRBJ2-5; 8 nucleotides agree with TRBD1. Germline CDR1 and CDR2: SNHLY and FYNNEI. The ends lost 6 bases at V and 6 bases at J; junction bases unmatched: 12. The CDR3 sequence is 15 residues long.

The genes are TRBV4-1 and TRBJ2-5; D uncertain. The DNA end lines up better with TRBJ2-7; the J call may be wrong. Germline CDR1 and CDR2: MGHRA and YSYEKL. The CDR3 covers 12 residues. The CDR3 loop reads CASSQISHEQYF. The CDR3 bases are TGCGCCAGCAGCCAAATTTCCCACGAGCAGTACTTC.

The rearrangement uses TRBV30 and TRBJ2-2; D possibly corresponds to TRBD1 (6 bases). The CDR3 contains 13 residues. Looked up from germline, CDR1 is GTSNPN and CDR2 is SVGIG (reference sequence). The V end was cut by 0 bases, the J end by 5 bases, with 7 bases between. The CDR3 here is CAWSVGGTGELFF. The DNA for the CDR3 is TGTGCCTGGAGTGTAGGGGGAACCGGGGAGCTGTTTTTT. The complete variable domain, with remaining parts taken from reference TRBV30 and TRBJ2-2, reads SQTIHQWPATLVQPVGSPLSLECTVEGTSNPNLYWYRQAAGRGLQLLFYSVGIGQISSEVPQNLSASRPQDRQFILSSKKLLLSDSGFYLCAWSVGGTGELFFGEGSRLTVL.

The genes are TRBV5-6 and TRBJ2-1; perhaps D is TRBD1 or TRBD2 (5 bases each). V shed 4 bases and J shed 9 bases, with 17 bases lying between them. The CDR3 loop spans 14 amino acids. The germline CDR1 and CDR2 sequences are SGHDT and YYEEEE. Here the CDR3 reads CASSNSGARGEQFF. The CDR3 DNA reads TGTGCCAGCAGCAACTCCGGGGCCCGGGGTGAGCAGTTCTTC.

CDR3 loop: CASSLLNLAGPYNEQFF. As DNA, the CDR3 is TGTGCCAGCAGTTTATTGAACCTGGCGGGCCCCTACAATGAGCAGTTCTTC. The chain combines TRBV28 with TRBJ2-1; a possible D gene is TRBD2 (5 bases). The CDR3 loop spans 17 amino acids. Germline V CDR1 and CDR2: MDHEN, SYDVKM. The V and J ends lost 1 base and 2 bases respectively, with 15 bases between them.

The chain couples TRBV19 to TRBJ1-2; TRBD1 is a possible D gene (5 bases). Germline V lookup: CDR1 LNHDA, CDR2 SQIVND (reference sequence). The CDR3 runs to 14 residues. V lost 7 bases to trimming and J lost 4 bases, with 16 bases between them. CDR3 DNA: TGTGCCAGTAATGAGGCGGGACCCCCCTATGGCTACACCTTC. It specifies CASNEAGPPYGYTF.

The rearrangement uses TRBV6-1 and TRBJ1-2; 8 bases align to TRBD1. The CDR3 loop spans 12 amino acids. Germline V CDR1 and CDR2: MNHNS, SASEGT. The V and J ends lost 4 bases and 8 bases, in that order; junction bases with no gene match: 3. The CDR3, as DNA: TGTGCCAGCAGTGTTACAGGGGGGGGCTACACCTTC. It codes for CASSVTGGGYTF.

The V gene is TRBV4-1, the J gene TRBJ2-7; weak D call: TRBD2 (5 bases). The CDR3 covers 14 residues. Trimming left V 4 bases short and J 2 bases short, with 12 bases between. The V gene's germline CDR1 is MGHRA and CDR2 YSYEKL. CDR3 in DNA: TGCGCCAGCAGCCGGATCCTCGGGACCTACGAGCAGTACTTC. Its protein product is CASSRILGTYEQYF.

In this sample, this clone turned up a few times. The chain has TRBV7-2 and TRBJ1-1, with unresolved D. V lost 2 bases and J 0 bases, leaving 13 bases between the germline ends. The CDR3 spans 16 residues. Germline CDR1 SGHTA, CDR2 FQGNSA. The CDR3 is CASSLNSGPMNTEAFF. The CDR3 DNA is TGTGCCAGCAGCTTAAATTCAGGCCCCATGAACACTGAAGCTTTCTTT.

CDR3 residues: CASSQDRSSYEQYF. DNA for the CDR3: TGTGCCAGCAGCCAAGATCGTAGCTCCTACGAGCAGTACTTC. This chain uses TRBV5-5 with TRBJ2-7; D is unresolved. The CDR3 spans 14 residues. V was clipped by 4 bases and J by 0 bases, with 11 bases between them. CDR1 is SGHKS, CDR2 YYEKEE, per germline (reference sequence).

The genes are TRBV6-1 and TRBJ1-4; D is undetermined. This CDR3 spans 15 amino acids. In germline, CDR1 is MNHNS, CDR2 SASEGT. V lost 6 bases and J lost 4, with 15 bases in between. The CDR3: CASRANSALNEKLFF. DNA of the CDR3: TGTGCCAGCAGGGCCAACTCCGCCCTTAATGAAAAACTGTTTTTT.

The chain has TRBV5-1 and TRBJ2-7; possibly TRBD2 for D (5 bases). With 8 bases removed from V and 3 bases from J, the gap between germline ends came to 18 bases. The germline gives CDR1 SGHRS, CDR2 YFSETQ. This CDR3 is 14 amino acids long. The CDR3 protein is CASRNLASNYEQYF. In DNA form, the CDR3 reads TGCGCCAGTCGAAATCTAGCCTCCAACTACGAGCAGTACTTC.

V gene TRBV7-9 combines with J gene TRBJ2-7; 8 bases agree with TRBD2. CDR3 length: 15 amino acids. Unmatched junction bases numbered 11, after V lost 5 bases and J lost 5 bases. Germline CDR1 and CDR2: SEHNR and FQNEAQ (reference sequence). CDR3 in DNA: TGTGCCAGCAGCCCTTCGGGGGGGGATTTCGACGAGCAGTACTTC. Its protein product is CASSPSGGDFDEQYF.

On this clone itself: The junction shows a germline mismatch at one end, possibly a read error. CDR3 sequence reads: CASSPTGYGQYF. The DNA for the CDR3 is TGTGCCAGTAGTCCTACAGGGTACGGGCAGTACTTC. The chain is built from TRBV19 and TRBJ2-7, with D possibly matching TRBD1 (6 bases). CDR1 is LNHDA, CDR2 SQIVND, per germline (reference sequence). The CDR3 is 12 residues long.

The chain is built from TRBV25-1 and TRBJ2-3; no clear D. There are 14 residues in the CDR3. Trimming shortened V by 5 bases and J by 0 bases, and 9 bases separated the two germline ends. Per the germline V gene, CDR1 is MGHDK and CDR2 is SYGVNS. CDR3 DNA: TGTGCCAGCAGTCGAAGATCGAGCACAGATACGCAGTATTTT. It translates to CASSRRSSTDTQYF. Drawing the rest from reference TRBV25-1 and TRBJ2-3, the complete variable domain is EADIYQTPRYLVIGTGKKITLECSQTMGHDKMYWYQQDPGMELHLIHYSYGVNSTEKGDLSSESTVSRIRTEHFPLTLESARPSHTSQYLCASSRRSSTDTQYFGPGTRLTVL.

J is TRBJ2-3 and V is TRBV15; D gene ambiguous. CDR3 length: 12 amino acids. V was trimmed by 6 bases and J by 6 bases, leaving 10 bases between them. Germline CDR1 is LNHNV and CDR2 is YYDKDF (reference sequence). The CDR3 here is CATSTLGDTQYF. CDR3 sequence (DNA): TGTGCCACCAGTACTCTTGGGGATACGCAGTATTTT.

The rearrangement uses TRBV6-5 and TRBJ1-4; no firm D call. Looked up from germline, CDR1 is MNHEY and CDR2 is SVGAGI. The ends were cut back, 5 bases at V and 8 bases at J, with 12 bases in the middle. CDR3 length equals 13 residues. The CDR3, as DNA: TGTGCCAGCAGTCCGGTCGGAGTGGAAAAACTGTTTTTT. Amino acids: CASSPVGVEKLFF.

The chain couples TRBV6-4 to TRBJ1-2; D is unclear. V gave up 5 bases and J gave up 9 bases, with 19 bases separating them. Per germline, CDR1 MRHNA and CDR2 SNTAGT. The CDR3 has 14 amino acids. The CDR3, as DNA: TGTGCCAGCAGTTCCTATCACGGCTCTGGTAGCTACACCTTC. This encodes CASSSYHGSGSYTF.